The clone carrying this T cell receptor (beta chain) was counted many times. Its target is not known. This specimen comes from a study of spatial heterogeneity in lung cancer. Study conclusions and caveats: Whereas they appeared in blood less at follow-up, ubiquitous expanded tumor TCRs appeared there more at resection.

TCRdb re-called the 5' RACE reads with MiXCR, one entry per CDR3 protein. The sample carries roughly 26,000 distinct CDR3 sequences, less than 6% recorded once. Trimming took 6 bases from V and 7 from J, leaving 16 bases between them. The CDR3 length is 14 residues. CDR1 is SNHLY, CDR2 FYNNEI, per germline. Time point given: blood at routine non-recurrence follow-up after resection. Unsorted whole RNA of tumor, nontumor lung or frozen PBMC was sequenced. This TCR derives from a male donor with early-stage non-small cell lung cancer. This chain links TRBV2 with TRBJ2-4; D call uncertain. This specimen consisted of PBMCs, obtained at follow-up. In DNA, the CDR3 is TGTGCCAGCAGCCAAGGTATGGACGGGAACATTCAGTACTTC. Translation gives CASSQGMDGNIQYF.